This T cell receptor (beta chain) emerged from a study of T cells after yellow fever vaccination. The CDR3 extends over 17 amino acids. Germline V gene lookup returns CDR1 SGHRS and CDR2 YFSETQ. The junction had 5 bases not matched to a gene; V was cut back by 4 bases and J by 0 bases. Study-wide results and limits: Most clones from primary vaccination resurfaced after the booster (roughly 96% CD4, approximately 87% CD8). Although the secondary response was weaker, it peaked faster, at day 5 versus 15. The bulk population could contribute abundant contaminating clonotypes to FACS-sorted repertoires.

This clonotype was counted between two and nine times. Its target is not known. The TCR cDNA carried a universal primer site and UMIs from 5'RACE template switching. A single record per CDR3 protein comes from TCRdb applying MiXCR to the 5' RACE reads. The data hold around 610,000 distinct CDR3 sequences, with approximately 13% observed a single time. The specimen comprised PBMCs, sampled on the day of the yellow fever booster vaccination. The clonotype originates from a man younger than 40 who received the YFV17D yellow fever vaccine. The chain is built from TRBV5-1 and TRBJ2-1; 12 bases match TRBD2. For the CDR3, the DNA is TGCGCCAGCAGCCCCACTAGCGGGAGGATCTCCTACAATGAGCAGTTCTTC. Its protein product is CASSPTSGRISYNEQFF.